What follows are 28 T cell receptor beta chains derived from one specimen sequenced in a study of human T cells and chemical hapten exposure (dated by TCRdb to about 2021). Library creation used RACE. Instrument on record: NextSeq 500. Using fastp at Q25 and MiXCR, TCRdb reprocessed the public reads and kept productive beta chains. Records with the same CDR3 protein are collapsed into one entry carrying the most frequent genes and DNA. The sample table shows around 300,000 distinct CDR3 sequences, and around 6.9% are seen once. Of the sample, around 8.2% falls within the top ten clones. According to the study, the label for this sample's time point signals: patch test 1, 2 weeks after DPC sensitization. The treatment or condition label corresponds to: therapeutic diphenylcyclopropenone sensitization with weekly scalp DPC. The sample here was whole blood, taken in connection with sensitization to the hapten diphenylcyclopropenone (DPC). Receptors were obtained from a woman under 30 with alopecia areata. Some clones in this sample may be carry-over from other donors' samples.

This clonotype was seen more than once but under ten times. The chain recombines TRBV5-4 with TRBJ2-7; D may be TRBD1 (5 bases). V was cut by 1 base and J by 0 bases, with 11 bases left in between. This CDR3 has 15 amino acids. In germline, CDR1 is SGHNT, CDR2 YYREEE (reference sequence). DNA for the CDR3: TGTGCCAGCAGCTTGACAGGACCGAGCTCCTACGAGCAGTACTTC. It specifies CASSLTGPSSYEQYF.

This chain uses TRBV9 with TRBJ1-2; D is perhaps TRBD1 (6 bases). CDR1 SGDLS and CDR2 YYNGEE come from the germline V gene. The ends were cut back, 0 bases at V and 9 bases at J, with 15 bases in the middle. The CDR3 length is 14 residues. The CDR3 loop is CASSVGPDRMSYTF. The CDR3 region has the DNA TGTGCCAGCAGCGTAGGCCCCGACAGGATGAGCTACACCTTC.

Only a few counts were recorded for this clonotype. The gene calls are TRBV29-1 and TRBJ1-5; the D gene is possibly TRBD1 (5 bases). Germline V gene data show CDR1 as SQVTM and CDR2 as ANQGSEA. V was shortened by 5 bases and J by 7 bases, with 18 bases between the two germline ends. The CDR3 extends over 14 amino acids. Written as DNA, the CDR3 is TGCAGCGTTATAGACAGTCCCCGTGGGCAGCCCCAGCATTTT. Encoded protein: CSVIDSPRGQPQHF.

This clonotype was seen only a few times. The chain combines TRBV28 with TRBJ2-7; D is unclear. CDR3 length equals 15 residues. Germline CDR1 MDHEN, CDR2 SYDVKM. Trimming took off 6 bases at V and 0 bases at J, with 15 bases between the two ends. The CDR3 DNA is TGTGCCAGCAGCCCCCACCGGTCCCGCTCCTACGAGCAGTACTTC. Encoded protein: CASSPHRSRSYEQYF.

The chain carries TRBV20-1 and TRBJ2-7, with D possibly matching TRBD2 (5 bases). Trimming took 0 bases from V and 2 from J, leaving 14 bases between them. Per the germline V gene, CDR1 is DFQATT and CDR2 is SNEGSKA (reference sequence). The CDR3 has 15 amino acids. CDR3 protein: CSARDGRAFAYEQYF. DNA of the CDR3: TGCAGTGCTAGAGATGGGCGGGCATTCGCCTACGAGCAGTACTTC.

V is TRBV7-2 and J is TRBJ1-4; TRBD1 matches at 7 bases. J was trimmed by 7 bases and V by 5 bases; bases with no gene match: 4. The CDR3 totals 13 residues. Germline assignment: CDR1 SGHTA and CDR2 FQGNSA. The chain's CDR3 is CASSPGDSEKLFF. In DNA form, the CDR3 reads TGTGCCAGCAGCCCAGGGGACAGTGAAAAACTGTTTTTT.

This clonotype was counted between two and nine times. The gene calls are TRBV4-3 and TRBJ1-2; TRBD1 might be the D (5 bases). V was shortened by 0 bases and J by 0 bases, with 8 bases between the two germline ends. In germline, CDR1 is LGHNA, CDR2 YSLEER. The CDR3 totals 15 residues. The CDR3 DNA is TGCGCCAGCAGCCAAGACGACAGCGCTAACTATGGCTACACCTTC. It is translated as CASSQDDSANYGYTF.

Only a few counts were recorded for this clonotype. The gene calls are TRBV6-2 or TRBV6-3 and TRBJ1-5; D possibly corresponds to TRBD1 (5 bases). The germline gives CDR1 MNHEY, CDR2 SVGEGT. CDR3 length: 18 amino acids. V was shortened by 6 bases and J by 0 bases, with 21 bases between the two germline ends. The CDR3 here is CASRTLLHRSNSNQPQHF. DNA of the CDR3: TGTGCCAGCAGGACTCTCCTTCACAGGAGCAATAGCAATCAGCCCCAGCATTTT.

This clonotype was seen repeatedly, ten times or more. This CDR3 reads CASSLIPSGSTDTQYF. The CDR3 DNA reads TGTGCCAGCAGCTTAATTCCTAGCGGGAGCACAGATACGCAGTATTTT. The chain carries TRBV7-3 and TRBJ2-3; TRBD2 aligns across 8 bases. Trimming cost V 1 base and J 0 bases; bases outside gene matches: 3. The length of the CDR3 is 16 residues. Looked up from germline, CDR1 is SGHTA and CDR2 is FQGTGA.

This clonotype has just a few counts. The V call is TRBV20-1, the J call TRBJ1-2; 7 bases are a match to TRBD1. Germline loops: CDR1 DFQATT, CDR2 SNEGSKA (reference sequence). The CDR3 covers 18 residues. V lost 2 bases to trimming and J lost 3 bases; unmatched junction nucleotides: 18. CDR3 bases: TGCAGTGCTAGACGTCGACAGGGTTCGGTAGTGGCGGACTATGGCTACACCTTC. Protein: CSARRRQGSVVADYGYTF.

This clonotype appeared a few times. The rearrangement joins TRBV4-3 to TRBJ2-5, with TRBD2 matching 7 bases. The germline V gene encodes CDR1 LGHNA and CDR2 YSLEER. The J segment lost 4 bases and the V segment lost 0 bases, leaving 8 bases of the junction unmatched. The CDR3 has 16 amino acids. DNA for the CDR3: TGCGCCAGCAGCCAAGACGCGGGAGCTAGGGTAGAGACCCAGTACTTC. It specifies CASSQDAGARVETQYF.

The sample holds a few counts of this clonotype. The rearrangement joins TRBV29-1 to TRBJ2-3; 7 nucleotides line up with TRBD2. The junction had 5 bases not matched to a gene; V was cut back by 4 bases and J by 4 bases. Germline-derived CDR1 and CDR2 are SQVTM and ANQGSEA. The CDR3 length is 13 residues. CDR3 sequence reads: CSVGGREADTQYF. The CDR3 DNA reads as TGCAGCGTTGGGGGGAGGGAGGCAGATACGCAGTATTTT.

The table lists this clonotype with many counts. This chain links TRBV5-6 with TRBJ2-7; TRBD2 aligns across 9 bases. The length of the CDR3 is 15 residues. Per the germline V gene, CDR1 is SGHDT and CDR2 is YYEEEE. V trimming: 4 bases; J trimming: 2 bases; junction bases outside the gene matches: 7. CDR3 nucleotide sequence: TGTGCCAGCAGCCTGCCGGGACTAGCTGCCTACGAGCAGTACTTC. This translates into CASSLPGLAAYEQYF.

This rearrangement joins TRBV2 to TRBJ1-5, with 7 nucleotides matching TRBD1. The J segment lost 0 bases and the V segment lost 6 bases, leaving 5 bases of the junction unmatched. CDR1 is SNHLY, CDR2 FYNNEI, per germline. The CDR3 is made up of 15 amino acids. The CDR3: CASRLTGNSNQPQHF. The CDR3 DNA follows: TGTGCCAGCAGGCTGACAGGGAATAGCAATCAGCCCCAGCATTTT.

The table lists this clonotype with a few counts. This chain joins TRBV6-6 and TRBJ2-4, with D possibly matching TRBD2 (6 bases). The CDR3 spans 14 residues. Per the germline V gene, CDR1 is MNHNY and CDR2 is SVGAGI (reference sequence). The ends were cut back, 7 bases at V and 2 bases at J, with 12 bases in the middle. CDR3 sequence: CASINGGTKNIQYF. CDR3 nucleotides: TGTGCCAGCATTAACGGGGGAACCAAAAACATTCAGTACTTC.

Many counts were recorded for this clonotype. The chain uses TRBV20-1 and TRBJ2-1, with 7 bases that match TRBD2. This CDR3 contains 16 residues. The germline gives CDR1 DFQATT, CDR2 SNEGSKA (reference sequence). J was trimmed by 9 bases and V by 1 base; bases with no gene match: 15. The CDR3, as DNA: TGCAGTGCTAGAGCGTTAGACGGACTAGAAGTCAGTGAGCAGTTCTTC. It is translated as CSARALDGLEVSEQFF.

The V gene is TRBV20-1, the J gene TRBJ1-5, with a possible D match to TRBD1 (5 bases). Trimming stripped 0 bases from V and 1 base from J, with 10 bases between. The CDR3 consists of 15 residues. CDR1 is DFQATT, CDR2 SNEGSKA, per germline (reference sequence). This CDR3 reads CSARDSRGSNQPQHF. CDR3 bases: TGCAGTGCTAGAGATTCTAGGGGAAGCAATCAGCCCCAGCATTTT.

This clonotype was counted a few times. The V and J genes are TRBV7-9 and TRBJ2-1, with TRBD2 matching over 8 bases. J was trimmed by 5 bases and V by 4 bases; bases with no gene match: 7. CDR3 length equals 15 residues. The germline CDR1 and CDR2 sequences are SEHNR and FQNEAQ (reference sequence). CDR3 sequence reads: CASSSPSGGNNEQFF. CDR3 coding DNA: TGTGCCAGCAGCTCCCCATCGGGGGGGAACAATGAGCAGTTCTTC. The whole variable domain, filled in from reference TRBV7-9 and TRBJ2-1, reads DTGVSQNPRHKITKRGQNVTFRCDPISEHNRLYWYRQTLGQGPEFLTYFQNEAQLEKSRLLSDRFSAERPKGSFSTLEIQRTEQGDSAMYLCASSSPSGGNNEQFFGPGTRLTVL.

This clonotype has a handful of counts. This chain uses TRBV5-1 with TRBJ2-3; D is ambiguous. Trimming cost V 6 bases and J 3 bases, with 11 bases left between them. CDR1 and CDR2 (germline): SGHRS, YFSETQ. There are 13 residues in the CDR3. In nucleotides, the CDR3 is TGCGCCAGCACGCTGGGATTTACAGATACGCAGTATTTT. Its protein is CASTLGFTDTQYF.

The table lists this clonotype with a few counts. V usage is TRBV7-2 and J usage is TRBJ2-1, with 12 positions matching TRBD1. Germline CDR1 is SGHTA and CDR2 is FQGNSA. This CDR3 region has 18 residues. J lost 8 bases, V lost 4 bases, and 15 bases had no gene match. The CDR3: CASSWGQGALSVAHEQFF. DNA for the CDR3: TGTGCCAGCAGCTGGGGACAGGGGGCACTGTCCGTGGCCCATGAGCAGTTCTTC.

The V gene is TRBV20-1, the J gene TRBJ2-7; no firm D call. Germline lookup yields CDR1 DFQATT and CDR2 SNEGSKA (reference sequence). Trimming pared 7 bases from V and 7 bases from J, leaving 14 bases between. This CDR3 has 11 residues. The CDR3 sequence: CSEWQAREQYF. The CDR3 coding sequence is TGCAGTGAATGGCAGGCGAGGGAGCAGTACTTC.

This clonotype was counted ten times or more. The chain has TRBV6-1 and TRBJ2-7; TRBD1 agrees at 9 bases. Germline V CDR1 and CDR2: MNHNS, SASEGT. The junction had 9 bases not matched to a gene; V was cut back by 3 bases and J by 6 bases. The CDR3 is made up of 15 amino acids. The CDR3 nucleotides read TGTGCCAGCAGTGAGCAACCGGGACAGGGTACCGAGCAGTACTTC. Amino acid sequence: CASSEQPGQGTEQYF.

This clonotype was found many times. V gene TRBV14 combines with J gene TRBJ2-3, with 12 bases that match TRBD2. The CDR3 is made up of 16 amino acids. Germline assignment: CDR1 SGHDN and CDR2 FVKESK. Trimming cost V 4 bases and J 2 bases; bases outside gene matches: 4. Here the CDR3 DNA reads TGTGCCAGCAGCCGTCTAGCGGGGGGGCCCACAGATACGCAGTATTTT. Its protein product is CASSRLAGGPTDTQYF.

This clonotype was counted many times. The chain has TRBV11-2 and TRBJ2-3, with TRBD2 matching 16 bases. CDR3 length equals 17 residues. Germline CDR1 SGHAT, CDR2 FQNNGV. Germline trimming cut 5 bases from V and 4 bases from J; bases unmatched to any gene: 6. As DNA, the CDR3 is TGTGCCAGCAGCCCGGGACTAGCGGGGGGGCGGGCAGATACGCAGTATTTT. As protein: CASSPGLAGGRADTQYF.

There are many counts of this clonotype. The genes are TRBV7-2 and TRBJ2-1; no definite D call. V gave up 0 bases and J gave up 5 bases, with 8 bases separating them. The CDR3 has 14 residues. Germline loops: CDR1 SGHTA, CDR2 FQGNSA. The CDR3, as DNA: TGTGCCAGCAGCTTAGCGCGAGACAACAATGAGCAGTTCTTC. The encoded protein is CASSLARDNNEQFF.

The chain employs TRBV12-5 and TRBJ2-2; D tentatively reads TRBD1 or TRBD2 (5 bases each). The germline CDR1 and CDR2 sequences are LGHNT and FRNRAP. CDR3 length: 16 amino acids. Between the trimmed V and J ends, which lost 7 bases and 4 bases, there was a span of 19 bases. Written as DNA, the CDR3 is TGTGCTAGTGCCCCCGCTTGGGACCCGATCACCGGGGAGCTGTTTTTT. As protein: CASAPAWDPITGELFF.

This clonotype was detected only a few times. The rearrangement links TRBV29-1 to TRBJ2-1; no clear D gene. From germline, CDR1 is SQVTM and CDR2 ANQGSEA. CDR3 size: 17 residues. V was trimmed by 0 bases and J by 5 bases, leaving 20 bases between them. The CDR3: CSVEDLLSKTGDNEQFF. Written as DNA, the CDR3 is TGCAGCGTTGAAGATCTTTTGAGTAAGACGGGTGACAATGAGCAGTTCTTC.

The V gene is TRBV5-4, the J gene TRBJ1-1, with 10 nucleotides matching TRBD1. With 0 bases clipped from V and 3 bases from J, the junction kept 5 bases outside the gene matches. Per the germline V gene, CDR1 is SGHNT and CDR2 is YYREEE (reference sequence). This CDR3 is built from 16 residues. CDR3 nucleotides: TGTGCCAGCAGCTTGGGCGGGACAGGGGAGTACACTGAAGCTTTCTTT. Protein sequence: CASSLGGTGEYTEAFF.